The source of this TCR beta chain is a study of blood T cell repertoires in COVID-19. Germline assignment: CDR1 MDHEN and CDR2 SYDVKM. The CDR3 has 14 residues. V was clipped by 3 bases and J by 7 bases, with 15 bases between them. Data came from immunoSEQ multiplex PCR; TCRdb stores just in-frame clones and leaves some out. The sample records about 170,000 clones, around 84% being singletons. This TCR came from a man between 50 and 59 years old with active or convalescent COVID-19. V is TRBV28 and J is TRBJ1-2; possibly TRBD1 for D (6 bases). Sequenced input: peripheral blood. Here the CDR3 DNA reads TGTGCCAGCAGTTTGGGAAGGGGGTGGGGTGGCTACACCTTC. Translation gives CASSLGRGWGGYTF.